The next 10 T cell receptor beta chains were all read from a single sample in a study of control samples from healthy donors and cancer patients. Sequenced by immunoSEQ multiplex PCR; TCRdb stores in-frame clones only, minus some. The sample lists 170,000 or so clones, approximately 92% occurring once. Sequencing used blood. The receptors shown here come from a woman between 40 and 50 years old in good health.

The chain carries TRBV7-6 and TRBJ2-5; 8 positions match TRBD2. Looked up from germline, CDR1 is SGHVS and CDR2 is FNYEAQ. The CDR3 extends over 16 amino acids. V gave up 2 bases and J gave up 0 bases; unmatched junction bases: 5. DNA for the CDR3: TGTGCCAGCAGCTTAATGGCTAGCGGGTACCAAGAGACCCAGTACTTC. This encodes CASSLMASGYQETQYF.

V is TRBV5-1 and J is TRBJ2-3; D is perhaps TRBD2 (7 bases). Between the trimmed V and J ends, which lost 0 bases and 3 bases, there was a span of 11 bases. The CDR3 consists of 15 residues. Germline CDR1 and CDR2: SGHRS and YFSETQ. As DNA, the CDR3 is TGCGCCAGCAGCTTGGAGGGGGGGTATACAGATACGCAGTATTTT. This gives the protein CASSLEGGYTDTQYF.

The chain uses TRBV5-5 and TRBJ2-3; unclear D gene. The CDR3 sequence is 15 residues long. The germline V gene encodes CDR1 SGHKS and CDR2 YYEKEE (reference sequence). V was trimmed by 6 bases and J by 3 bases, leaving 17 bases between them. The CDR3 DNA follows: TGTGCCAGCACCCAACCCACCGCCTGGACAGATACGCAGTATTTT. Residues: CASTQPTAWTDTQYF.

In this sample, this clone is medium-sized. This chain uses TRBV6-5 with TRBJ2-7; 12 nucleotides agree with TRBD1. CDR1 is MNHEY and CDR2 is SVGAGI in the germline V gene. The CDR3 sequence is 14 residues long. The V segment lost 5 bases and the J segment 6 bases; nucleotides outside the gene matches: 5. CDR3 DNA: TGTGCCAGCAGTCCCGGGACAGGGGGCGCCGAGCAGTACTTC. Amino acids: CASSPGTGGAEQYF.

Of note for this clone: This CDR3 is also generated by other DNA sequences in the sample. V usage is TRBV9 and J usage is TRBJ1-1; D unresolved. The CDR3 is made up of 15 amino acids. The germline V and J ends were trimmed by 0 bases and 0 bases, with 9 bases remaining between them. CDR1 and CDR2 (germline): SGDLS, YYNGEE. This chain's CDR3 is CASSVGPHMNTEAFF. The DNA of the CDR3 is TGTGCCAGCAGCGTAGGCCCCCACATGAACACTGAAGCTTTCTTT.

V and J are TRBV27 and TRBJ2-3; 10 positions agree with TRBD1. CDR1 is MNHEY, CDR2 SMNVEV, per germline (reference sequence). This CDR3 spans 15 amino acids. With 5 bases clipped from V and 6 bases from J, the junction kept 8 bases outside the gene matches. The CDR3 loop is CASSRDRGRGDTQYF. The CDR3 nucleotides read TGTGCCAGCAGTCGGGACAGGGGAAGAGGCGATACGCAGTATTTT.

The chain combines TRBV2 with TRBJ2-4; D is perhaps TRBD1 or TRBD2 (6 bases each). V lost 2 bases to trimming and J lost 1 base, with 12 bases between them. CDR3 length: 16 residues. Germline loops: CDR1 SNHLY, CDR2 FYNNEI. The CDR3 region has the DNA TGTGCCAGCAGTGAAAACCGGGGGCCGGCCAAAAACATTCAGTACTTC. Translated: CASSENRGPAKNIQYF.

This chain uses TRBV4-1 with TRBJ1-1, with D possibly matching TRBD1 (6 bases). The V end was cut by 0 bases, the J end by 0 bases, with 17 bases between. Germline lookup yields CDR1 MGHRA and CDR2 YSYEKL. The CDR3 contains 18 residues. CDR3 residues: CASSQEQGGEIMNTEAFF. CDR3 coding DNA: TGCGCCAGCAGCCAAGAACAAGGGGGTGAGATTATGAACACTGAAGCTTTCTTT.

V is TRBV2 and J is TRBJ1-1; maybe TRBD1 (6 bases). Germline V gives CDR1 SNHLY, CDR2 FYNNEI. This CDR3 is 16 amino acids long. Trimming stripped 7 bases from V and 0 bases from J, with 18 bases between. The CDR3 is CASTRQEISMNTEAFF. CDR3 DNA: TGTGCCAGCACCCGACAGGAAATCTCGATGAACACTGAAGCTTTCTTT.

A single count supports this clone. The chain has TRBV25-1 and TRBJ2-7; D is perhaps TRBD2 (6 bases). This CDR3 has 18 residues. V gave up 0 bases and J gave up 5 bases, with 23 bases separating them. Germline CDR1 is MGHDK and CDR2 is SYGVNS. The CDR3 is CASSEYFWGESANDEQYF. The CDR3 nucleotides are TGTGCCAGCAGTGAATATTTTTGGGGGGAGAGCGCAAACGACGAGCAGTACTTC.